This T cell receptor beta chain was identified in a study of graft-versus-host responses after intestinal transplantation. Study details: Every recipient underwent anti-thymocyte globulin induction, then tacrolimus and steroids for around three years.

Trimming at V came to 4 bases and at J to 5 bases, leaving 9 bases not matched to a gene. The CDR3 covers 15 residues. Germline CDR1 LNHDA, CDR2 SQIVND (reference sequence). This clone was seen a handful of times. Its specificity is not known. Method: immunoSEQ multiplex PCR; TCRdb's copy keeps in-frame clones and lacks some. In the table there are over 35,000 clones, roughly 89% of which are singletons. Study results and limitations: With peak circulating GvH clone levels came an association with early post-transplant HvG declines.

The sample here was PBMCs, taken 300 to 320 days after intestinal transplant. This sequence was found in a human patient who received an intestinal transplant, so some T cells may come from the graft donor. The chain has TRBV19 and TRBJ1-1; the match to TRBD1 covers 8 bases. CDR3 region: CASSRHGQGGTEAFF. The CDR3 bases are TGTGCCAGTAGTAGACACGGACAGGGTGGAACTGAAGCTTTCTTT.